The clone carrying this T cell receptor beta chain was seen repeatedly, ten times or more. Its specificity is unknown. Amplified TCR beta CDR3 regions derived from RNA transcripts. TCR CDR3 underwent first-round RT-PCR with the HTBI primer set. TCRdb re-analysed the multiplex PCR reads in MiXCR, keeping a single row per CDR3 protein. This sample carries 600,000 to 700,000 distinct CDR3 sequences, 45% of them seen once, and the ten largest clones take roughly 7.2%. This specimen comes from a study of T cells in Graves' hyperthyroidism and ophthalmopathy. Broader study findings: Most expanded thyroid clonotypes above 0.001 recurred in blood.

This receptor was obtained from an adult man with Graves' disease, either hyperthyroidism or ophthalmopathy (not recorded which). Source material: peripheral blood or thyroid tissue (not recorded which).

For the CDR3, the DNA is TGTGCCAGCCGAAACTCAGCGGACAGGGACGGCTACACCTTC. It specifies CASRNSADRDGYTF. This chain links TRBV12-3 or TRBV12-4 with TRBJ1-2; 8 bases line up with TRBD1. CDR3 length equals 14 residues. Trimming at V came to 8 bases and at J to 8 bases, leaving 13 bases not matched to a gene.